This T cell receptor (beta chain) was documented in a study of cytomegalovirus exposure and HLA in healthy donors (dated by TCRdb to 2015 to 2018). Study-level background: In an earlier analysis of approximately 640 of the donors, approximately 300 Gb of sequence data and 90 million to 130 million unique TCR beta sequences from about 190 million T cells were reported. Genome-wide SNP genotypes for about 60% of the roughly 700 donors were used in a later genetic analysis, which treated that subset as a discovery cohort. The study aimed to test whether cataloging public T cell receptors could reveal signatures of past pathogen exposure. Typing coverage differed by locus: A, B, C, DRB1 and DQB1 were typed in roughly 620-630 donors, DQA1 in 500 to 550, DPA1 in 600 to 610, and DPB1 in roughly 470. A handful of DR-DQ haplotypes were handled as single units for association and clustering because linkage in the cohort was strong. Class I and class II HLA loci were covered by the typing at four-digit resolution. High-throughput TCR immunosequencing, statistical association of individual TCRs with disease status, and machine learning were combined to predict cytomegalovirus infection status. In an earlier analysis of a few hundred of the donors, high-throughput TCR beta sequencing was used to judge whether each TCR beta V gene segment behaved as functional or pseudogenic. Among 398 genotyped donors of the cohort, an average of 235,054 unique TCR beta nucleotide sequences were sequenced per donor, around 18% of them non-productive. The T cell repertoires of around 730 subjects were profiled by immunosequencing and related to cytomegalovirus serostatus. To study patterns of TCR occurrence, a later analysis re-analyzed previously published TCR beta repertoires from 700 or so donors and added high-resolution HLA genotyping. Roughly 300 gigabases of sequencing data and around 80 million unique TCR sequences made up an early release that covered roughly 670 HLA-typed donors. All discovery cohort repertoires had been generated on a single sequencing platform. Donor age, sex, ethnicity and CMV serostatus were collected together with the repertoire data. Rather than using new phenotypic data, the later analysis identified candidate immune exposures from TCR beta sequences and from how often those sequences occurred across donors. Along with the roughly 710-subject first cohort, a separate validation cohort of about 110 different subjects was used. Of the 398 genotyped donors, over 80% were placed in the genetic ancestry cluster associated with self-reported Caucasian donors.

In total, approximately 610 healthy bone marrow donors made up the cohort. At the time of sampling, all cohort members were nominally healthy, though unrecorded immune exposures were likely present. The donor was CMV seronegative and belonged to the group of more than 300 seronegative cohort members. Each donor provided a peripheral blood sample, and peripheral blood mononuclear cells were used for TCR beta sequencing. The Qiagen DNeasy Blood Extraction Kit was used to extract genomic DNA from the blood cell samples. The library was prepared using the immunoSEQ multiplex PCR assay. A mixture of 60 forward primers for TCR Vbeta segments and 13 reverse primers for TCR Jbeta segments was used in the multiplex PCR. Amplification of the CDR3 region of rearranged TCR beta genes was performed with a multiplex PCR assay on genomic DNA. On the Illumina HiSeq System, the amplified TCR beta libraries were sequenced as 87-base-pair reads. Per the authors' processing: A later analysis tallied roughly 76 million unique TCR beta chains across the 640 or so repertoires, and 10 million to 11 million of those chains were shared by two or more donors. To remove PCR and sequencing errors, raw reads were error-corrected and collapsed into unique sequences using a nearest-neighbor algorithm that merged closely related sequences. Alignment of CDR3 sequences to IMGT reference sequences was used to assign V, D and J gene segments. For a sequence to be retained, a match of at least six nucleotides was required to both a V gene segment and a J gene segment. A rearrangement was called productive if the CDR3 had no stop codons and remained in frame with V and J, and every other rearrangement was called non-productive. CDR3 was defined according to IMGT convention as the region running from the second conserved V-encoded cysteine to the conserved J-encoded phenylalanine. The earlier analysis of about 530 of the donors excluded any sequence lacking an unambiguous match to a single V gene segment. An earlier analysis of roughly 590 of the donors called V segments functional above 56.7% productive rearrangements and segregating when the between-donor standard deviation exceeded 5%. A statistical classification framework was built to diagnose cytomegalovirus status from the catalog of TCR beta chain sequences. A later analysis assigned V and J genes by comparing TCR nucleotide sequences with IMGT/GENE-DB human TR gene sequences. A later analysis assigned CDR3 sequences and most-parsimonious VDJ recombination scenarios with the TCRdist pipeline. In a later analysis, each TCR beta chain was defined by its CDR3 amino acid sequence together with its V-gene family, and reads without a unique V-gene family were excluded. A later analysis removed nearly 600 highly shared, low-generation-probability nucleotide sequences to deal with suspected cross-contamination and a sequencing artifact. In a later analysis, a clonal expansion index was calculated for each public chain from normalized within-repertoire ranks of inferred template counts. Generation probabilities in a later analysis came from a VDJ recombination model fitted to out-of-frame rearrangements, and those results were checked against IGoR. Hypergeometric tests were used in a later analysis to score TCR-TCR, TCR-HLA and TCR-CMV co-occurrence, with a repertoire-size bias correction applied to the TCR pairs. In a later analysis, false discovery rates were estimated by permuting HLA or CMV assignments 20 times. A later analysis grouped co-occurring TCRs with DBSCAN, adding TCRdist sequence similarity when clustering within HLA-allele-positive subsets. For co-occurrence clustering, repertoires with fewer than 30,000 or more than 120,000 public chains were excluded, along with roughly 5 repertoires with anomalous nucleotide sharing. Not all clones reach the TCRdb copy of this immuneACCESS table, which keeps in-frame sequences only. Checked studies attribute under half of the gap to unresolved V genes and leave the rest unexplained. The V and J calls and clone size are taken from that table; D and trimming were inferred from the DNA. Present in this sample are approximately 84,000 clones, roughly 75% of which were seen just once. Of the sample, 2% to 2.5% falls within the top ten clones.

There are a few counts of this clone. The clone's antigen remains unknown. Base quality data are lacking; no much larger clone is found one base away. The investigation overall reported the following: A later analysis associated about 18,000 TCR beta sequences with specific HLA alleles at a false discovery rate of 0.05. A cluster of highly shared sequence variants was judged likely to represent a technical artifact of the sequencing pipeline. The study listed 164 TCR beta chains as associated with cytomegalovirus. Only TCR beta chains were sequenced in this cohort, and the absence of alpha or paired-chain data limited detectable features. A later genetic analysis associated a missense DCLRE1C variant with V-gene and J-gene trimming of TCR beta chains, and an independent cohort replicated the association. In a later analysis, HLA-associated TCR beta chains showed more clonal expansion and lower generation probabilities than non-associated chains that were equally common. According to a later analysis, most CMV-associated TCR beta chains appeared to be HLA-restricted, and the HLA associations seemed to be driven largely by CMV exposure. Because HLA typing was unavailable for some donors at each locus, only the typed subset was used in association tests. The 87-base-pair reads could not distinguish some IMGT-functional V segments, including TRBV6-2 and TRBV6-3, so those segments were excluded. A later analysis reported that several top co-occurrence clusters appeared linked to parvovirus B19, influenza, CMV and Epstein-Barr virus. A few of the identified cytomegalovirus-associated TCR beta chains were confirmed in vitro to be specific for cytomegalovirus antigens. Immune exposure information for the cohort was limited to CMV serostatus. A later analysis found that TCR association rates varied across HLA loci, with DRB1 alleles showing the most associated TCRs and HLA-C alleles the fewest. It was suggested by the authors that the approach could potentially be generalized to other disease states and immunological phenotypes. A further reported finding was that TCR beta sequences accurately predicted the HLA-A and HLA-B alleles for most subjects in the first cohort. Approximately 16 rarely observed V segments, including chromosome 9 orphons, were excluded from the earlier analysis of about 610 of the donors because counts were too low. Correlated functional status among segregating V segments might reflect linkage disequilibrium, but an unknown experimental factor could not be ruled out. Compared with the approximately 710-donor mean, donors in an Asian-associated ancestry cluster had fewer N-insertions in productive TCRs, according to a later genetic analysis. Most TCR sequences were seen in very few donors, while some public TCRs were found in many individuals. Assigning TCR associations to individual alleles was difficult when HLA alleles, especially DR and DQ, strongly co-occurred. The presence/absence analyses assumed that sequencing depth was roughly uniform across donors, and that assumption may not be true. Broadly in line with IMGT annotations, most TCR beta V segments showed up in productive rearrangements about 90% or about 30% of the time in an earlier analysis of several hundred of the donors. The classifier was reported to diagnose cytomegalovirus status with high specificity and sensitivity in both the original cohort and the validation cohort.

From its cysteine to its phenylalanine, the CDR3 spans 15 amino acids. Of all the DNA, just the CDR3 is kept, 45 bases in frame from base 1. V and J lose 2 bases and 4 bases, and a span of 12 bases separates them. CDR1 and CDR2 are read off the germline V gene (reference sequence) as LNHDA and SQIVND. Sequencing was performed on PBMCs. The receptor was isolated from a man in his forties in good health and CMV-seronegative. The sequence joins TRBV19 to TRBJ1-5; possibly the D gene is TRBD1, per 5 matching bases. DNA sequence: TGTGCCAGTAGTATAAACAGGCTTAAGAATCAGCCCCAGCATTTT. The resulting protein is CASSINRLKNQPQHF.